The 21 T cell receptor beta chains in this list originate from one sample, sequenced in a study of CD8+CD57+ T cells in acquired aplastic anemia (dated by TCRdb to the late 2010s). The sample was run on an Illumina HiSeq 2000. Genomic DNA was used as template for profiling of TCR beta VDJ combinations and CDR3 sequences. Starting from the raw public reads, TCRdb applied fastp trimming at Q25, assembled clones with MiXCR and retained in-frame beta chains. When rows share a CDR3 protein, they turn into one entry using the most common DNA and genes. The sample yields fewer than 200,000 distinct CDR3 sequences; 60% to 70% were counted once. The ten biggest clones cover 45% to 55% of the sample. Sequencing was carried out using sorted CD4+, CD8+, or CD8+CD57+ T cells (not recorded which) from PBMCs. Receptors were obtained from a human donor in good health.

V and J are TRBV11-1 and TRBJ2-3, with a tentative D call TRBD1 (6 bases). The germline gives CDR1 SGHAT, CDR2 FQDESV (reference sequence). The CDR3 covers 17 residues. V was clipped by 3 bases and J by 4 bases, with 20 bases between them. The CDR3 protein is CASSFYEGEIGADTQYF. The CDR3 coding sequence is TGTGCCAGCAGCTTTTACGAGGGGGAGATAGGAGCAGATACGCAGTATTTT.

The V gene is TRBV28, the J gene TRBJ2-1; D possibly corresponds to TRBD2 (6 bases). Germline V CDR1 and CDR2: MDHEN, SYDVKM. V was shortened by 4 bases and J by 0 bases, with 16 bases between the two germline ends. The CDR3 sequence is 17 residues long. The CDR3 nucleotides are TGTGCCAGCAGTTGGGGATGGCGGGGAAGCTCCTACAATGAGCAGTTCTTC. Encoded protein: CASSWGWRGSSYNEQFF.

This clonotype was counted at least ten times. This chain joins TRBV11-1 and TRBJ2-3, with 10 positions matching TRBD2. The junction had 6 bases not matched to a gene; V was cut back by 0 bases and J by 9 bases. This CDR3 spans 15 amino acids. Germline V gene data show CDR1 as SGHAT and CDR2 as FQDESV (reference sequence). The CDR3: CASSLALAGDVTQYF. The DNA for the CDR3 is TGTGCCAGCAGCTTAGCGCTAGCGGGAGACGTCACGCAGTATTTT.

The chain is built from TRBV30 and TRBJ2-7; TRBD2 matches at 10 bases. The CDR3 runs to 15 residues. Germline CDR1 and CDR2: GTSNPN and SVGIG (reference sequence). The ends lost 7 bases at V and 4 bases at J; junction bases unmatched: 13. The chain's CDR3 is CALENLAGDLYEQYF. In DNA, the CDR3 is TGTGCCTTGGAGAACCTAGCGGGAGATCTATACGAGCAGTACTTC.

This clonotype was found a few times. V usage is TRBV2 and J usage is TRBJ2-3, with D possibly TRBD2 on 7 matching bases. V shed 4 bases and J shed 4 bases, with 12 bases lying between them. Germline CDR1 and CDR2: SNHLY and FYNNEI. The CDR3 runs to 14 residues. The DNA of the CDR3 is TGTGCCAGCAGTGTGACGGGGGGCGCAGATACGCAGTATTTT. Its translation: CASSVTGGADTQYF.

The chain is built from TRBV5-6 and TRBJ2-7; D gene unclear. CDR3 size: 16 residues. Trimming took 4 bases from V and 0 from J, leaving 17 bases between them. Germline CDR1 SGHDT, CDR2 YYEEEE. DNA of the CDR3: TGTGCCAGCAGCCCCGACCCACAGAGCAGCTCCTACGAGCAGTACTTC. Translated: CASSPDPQSSSYEQYF.

CDR3 nucleotide sequence: TGTGCCACCAGCGGCCATGGGGGTGACTATGGCTACACCTTC. It encodes CATSGHGGDYGYTF. The J gene is TRBJ1-2, the V gene TRBV15; maybe TRBD1 (5 bases). Germline V gene data show CDR1 as LNHNV and CDR2 as YYDKDF (reference sequence). The CDR3 totals 14 residues. V shed 5 bases and J shed 3 bases, with 13 bases lying between them. Full variable domain (missing parts from reference TRBV15 and TRBJ1-2): DAMVIQNPRYQVTQFGKPVTLSCSQTLNHNVMYWYQQKSSQAPKLLFHYYDKDFNNEADTPDNFQSRRPNTSFCFLDIRSPGLGDTAMYLCATSGHGGDYGYTFGSGTRLTVV.

This clonotype was picked up a small number of times. The chain links TRBV11-2 to TRBJ2-7; 10 nucleotides align to TRBD2. With 6 bases clipped from V and 3 bases from J, the junction kept 5 bases outside the gene matches. There are 14 residues in the CDR3. CDR1 and CDR2 from the germline V gene are SGHAT and FQNNGV. CDR3 protein: CASSFGLADYEQYF. CDR3 sequence (DNA): TGTGCCAGCAGTTTTGGACTAGCGGACTACGAGCAGTACTTC.

The rearrangement links TRBV7-3 to TRBJ2-1; 11 nucleotides match TRBD2. V lost 5 bases to trimming and J lost 0 bases; unmatched junction nucleotides: 15. The CDR3 contains 20 residues. CDR1 is SGHTA and CDR2 is FQGTGA in the germline V gene. CDR3 sequence: CASSLPFRTSGPTSYNEQFF. The CDR3 nucleotides read TGTGCCAGCAGCCTTCCATTCAGGACTAGCGGGCCCACCTCCTACAATGAGCAGTTCTTC.

This clonotype was found once. This chain connects TRBV29-1 to TRBJ1-1; TRBD1 agrees at 8 bases. This CDR3 spans 14 amino acids. V trimming: 6 bases; J trimming: 0 bases; junction bases outside the gene matches: 6. Germline CDR1 reads SQVTM; CDR2 reads ANQGSEA. The CDR3 loop is CSVDRTGMNTEAFF. The CDR3 bases are TGCAGCGTAGACCGGACAGGGATGAACACTGAAGCTTTCTTT.

As regards this clonotype: The junction departs from germline at one end; a sequencing error may be responsible. The V and J genes are TRBV2 and TRBJ1-2, with 8 bases aligning to TRBD1. CDR3 length: 14 residues. Germline V gene sequence: CDR1 SNHLY, CDR2 FYNNEI. For the CDR3, the DNA is TGTGCCAGCAGACCTAGGACAGGGCCGTATGGCTACGCCTTC. Translation: CASRPRTGPYGYAF.

This clonotype was seen ten or more times. The DNA for the CDR3 is TGTGCCAGTAACCCCCATCAGTACGAGACCGGGGAGCTGTTTTTT. Translated: CASNPHQYETGELFF. The rearrangement joins TRBV19 to TRBJ2-2, with D uncertain. This CDR3 region has 15 residues. Trimming took off 7 bases at V and 5 bases at J, with 17 bases between the two ends. Germline V gene sequence: CDR1 LNHDA, CDR2 SQIVND (reference sequence).

V gene TRBV20-1 combines with J gene TRBJ2-3; TRBD2 matches at 9 bases. Germline V CDR1 and CDR2: DFQATT, SNEGSKA (reference sequence). This CDR3 comprises 12 residues. The CDR3 nucleotides are TGCTCCCTCAGCGGGGGGACAGATACGCAGTATTTT. Protein: CSLSGGTDTQYF.

The chain carries TRBV12-3 or TRBV12-4 and TRBJ2-5; TRBD1 matches 10 bases. This CDR3 is built from 13 residues. V dropped 5 bases and J dropped 5; count of bases not matched to a gene: 2. The CDR3 reads CASSTGQGETQYF. In nucleotides, the CDR3 is TGTGCCAGCAGTACGGGACAGGGGGAGACCCAGTACTTC.

This clonotype occurred a few times. CDR3 DNA sequence: TGTGCCACCAGCAGAGAGGGTGGGTCCACAGATACGCAGTATTTT. Its protein is CATSREGGSTDTQYF. The chain combines TRBV15 with TRBJ2-3, with unresolved D. V was trimmed by 0 bases and J by 2 bases, leaving 9 bases between them. CDR3 length equals 15 residues. CDR1 is LNHNV, CDR2 YYDKDF, per germline (reference sequence).

Only a few counts were recorded for this clonotype. The rearrangement uses TRBV7-9 and TRBJ2-2; D not certain. The CDR3 covers 11 residues. Trimming took 1 base from V and 8 from J, leaving 2 bases between them. In germline, CDR1 is SEHNR, CDR2 FQNEAQ (reference sequence). CDR3 nucleotide sequence: TGTGCCAGCAGCTTAGAAGGGGAGCTGTTTTTT. This gives the protein CASSLEGELFF.

The rearrangement links TRBV15 to TRBJ2-3; a possible D gene is TRBD2 (5 bases). This CDR3 region has 14 residues. Germline CDR1 and CDR2: LNHNV and YYDKDF (reference sequence). V was pared by 5 bases and J by 2 bases, with 11 bases between. The CDR3 DNA follows: TGTGCCACCAGCCCGAGCGGTTCCACAGATACGCAGTATTTT. This codes for CATSPSGSTDTQYF.

This clonotype was observed a few times. The chain links TRBV20-1 to TRBJ2-1; 7 bases align to TRBD2. Per germline, CDR1 DFQATT and CDR2 SNEGSKA (reference sequence). This CDR3 is 15 amino acids long. The CDR3 DNA is TGCAGCGCCGGCGAGGGCGGGAGAGACCACAATGAGCAGTTCTTC. As protein: CSAGEGGRDHNEQFF.

This chain uses TRBV5-6 with TRBJ1-6; 8 bases are shared with TRBD1. Germline V CDR1 and CDR2: SGHDT, YYEEEE. CDR3 length equals 15 residues. V lost 0 bases to trimming and J lost 11 bases; unmatched junction nucleotides: 7. CDR3 amino acids: CASSLGQGAVTPLHF. The CDR3 DNA reads as TGTGCCAGCAGCTTGGGGCAGGGGGCGGTTACACCCCTCCACTTT.

This clonotype was detected once. The rearrangement uses TRBV20-1 and TRBJ1-1; D is possibly TRBD1 (5 bases). Germline-derived CDR1 and CDR2 are DFQATT and SNEGSKA (reference sequence). With 1 base removed from V and 4 bases from J, the gap between germline ends came to 7 bases. This CDR3 contains 12 residues. CDR3 coding DNA: TGCAGTGCTAGAGGGGGCGCCACTGAAGCTTTCTTT. Amino acid sequence: CSARGGATEAFF.

There are many counts of this clonotype. The rearrangement uses TRBV9 and TRBJ2-2; TRBD2 might be the D (5 bases). Germline values: CDR1 SGDLS, CDR2 YYNGEE. This CDR3 has 15 amino acids. The V gene lost 0 bases and the J gene lost 4 bases, with 10 bases spanning the gap. As DNA, the CDR3 is TGTGCCAGCAGCGTAGCCGGGGTGGGCACCGGGGAGCTGTTTTTT. It encodes CASSVAGVGTGELFF.